A single sample is the source of the 4 T cell receptor beta chains below, sequenced in a study of CD8 T cells in ankylosing spondylitis. TCRdb ran MiXCR on the 5' RACE reads and lists one entry per CDR3 protein. The sample includes a few hundred thousand distinct CDR3 sequences, about 10% of them seen just once. The specimen sequenced was blood, either unsorted or a sorted T cell fraction (not recorded which). Receptors originate from a male donor with ankylosing spondylitis or in good health (not recorded which).

Many counts were recorded for this clonotype. This chain links TRBV15 with TRBJ2-1, with D unresolved. Germline V gene lookup returns CDR1 LNHNV and CDR2 YYDKDF (reference sequence). V was shortened by 1 base and J by 4 bases, with 17 bases between the two germline ends. This CDR3 has 17 amino acids. CDR3 bases: TGTGCCACCAGCAGAGGGGGAAGTTGGGCGGTATACAATGAGCAGTTCTTC. It specifies CATSRGGSWAVYNEQFF.

J is TRBJ2-5 and V is TRBV7-9; tentatively, D is TRBD1 (6 bases). The germline V gene has CDR1 SEHNR and CDR2 FQNEAQ (reference sequence). The CDR3 length is 15 residues. The V end lost 4 bases, the J end lost 2 bases, and 14 bases lay between the germline ends. Written as DNA, the CDR3 is TGTGCCAGCAGCTATTCCGGGACAATACAAGAGACCCAGTACTTC. This sequence encodes CASSYSGTIQETQYF.

The CDR3 sequence: CASSFGQANEQFF. For the CDR3, the DNA is TGCGCCAGCAGCTTCGGACAGGCCAATGAGCAGTTCTTC. V usage is TRBV5-1 and J usage is TRBJ2-1; TRBD1 matches at 7 bases. CDR3 length: 13 residues. Germline CDR1 is SGHRS and CDR2 is YFSETQ. V lost 2 bases and J lost 6; bases outside the gene matches: 2.

The table lists this clonotype with many counts. V usage is TRBV6-1 and J usage is TRBJ2-7; D unresolved. Trimming left V 8 bases short and J 6 bases short, with 14 bases between. The CDR3 length is 12 residues. Germline V CDR1 and CDR2: MNHNS, SASEGT. The CDR3 nucleotides are TGTGCCAGCGGCATAGGGCCCCTCGAGCAGTACTTC. It specifies CASGIGPLEQYF.